A few counts support the clone carrying this TCR beta chain. Its antigen is not known. Trimming took off 2 bases at V and 4 bases at J, with 9 bases between the two ends. The CDR3 totals 12 residues. From germline, CDR1 is DFQATT and CDR2 SNEGSKA (reference sequence). Cultured CD4+ T cell DNA underwent sequencing with the Oncomine TCR Beta short-read assay. TCRdb redid the calling of the PCR reads with MiXCR, one entry per CDR3 protein. The sample lists some 14,000 distinct CDR3 sequences, around 20% occurring once. Treatment noted: roughly 11-day PBMC culture with coronavirus spike peptide pools or control peptides (ViraFEST assay). The data are from a study of vaccination and CD4 T cells after COVID-19. Whole-study findings and limits: Post-vaccination reactive clonotypes (median around 40) did not differ significantly from post-infection (21).

The chain recombines TRBV20-1 with TRBJ2-7; maybe TRBD1 (6 bases). The source material was cultured CD4+ T cells from blood. The TCR originated in a human donor with COVID-19. The CDR3 loop reads CSARPDRYEQYF. The CDR3 coding sequence is TGCAGTGCTAGACCCGACAGGTACGAGCAGTACTTC.